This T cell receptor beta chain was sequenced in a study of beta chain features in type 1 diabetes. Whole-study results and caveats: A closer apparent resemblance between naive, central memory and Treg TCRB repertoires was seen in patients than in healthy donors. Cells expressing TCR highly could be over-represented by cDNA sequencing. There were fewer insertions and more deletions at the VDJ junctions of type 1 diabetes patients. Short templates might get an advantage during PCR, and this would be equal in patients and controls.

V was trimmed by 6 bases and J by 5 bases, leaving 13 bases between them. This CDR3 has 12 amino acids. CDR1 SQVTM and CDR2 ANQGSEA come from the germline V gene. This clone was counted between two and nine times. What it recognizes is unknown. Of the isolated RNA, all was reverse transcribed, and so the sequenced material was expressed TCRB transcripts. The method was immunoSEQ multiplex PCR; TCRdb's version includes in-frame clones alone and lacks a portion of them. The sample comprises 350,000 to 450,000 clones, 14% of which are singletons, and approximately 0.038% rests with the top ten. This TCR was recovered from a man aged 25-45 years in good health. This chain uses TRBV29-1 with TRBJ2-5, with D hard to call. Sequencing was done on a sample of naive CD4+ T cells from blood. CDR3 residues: CSVLKQLETQYF. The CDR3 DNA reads TGCAGCGTCCTGAAGCAGTTGGAGACCCAGTACTTC.